This is a list of T cell receptor beta chains from one sample in a study of cytomegalovirus exposure and HLA in healthy donors. Profiling relied on immunoSEQ multiplex PCR, and the TCRdb table lists in-frame clones only, not all of them. The repertoire consists of 140,000 or so clones, with about 85% occurring once and the leading ten covering around 2.5%. Sequenced input: PBMCs. The receptors come from a boy aged 2-15 years in good health and CMV-seronegative. The CDR3 runs from the conserved cysteine through the conserved F or W. D genes are given only for firm matches.

TRBJ2-5 | . | TRBV4-2 | CASSRQGGETQYF
TRBJ1-6 | . | TRBV7-2 | CASSLGVGRGTNSPLHF
TRBJ2-7 | TRBD2 | TRBV27 | CASSFMASGSYEQYF
TRBJ1-3 | . | TRBV27 | CASSLTAFSGNTIYF
TRBJ2-2 | . | TRBV6-1 | CATINRVGGELFF
TRBJ2-2 | . | TRBV7-8 | CASSSRGQIANTGELFF
TRBJ2-1 | . | TRBV5-4 | CASSSAGQYRGNEQFF
TRBJ2-7 | TRBD2 | TRBV28 | CASSLGVLAGGSSYEQYF
TRBJ2-3 | TRBD2 | TRBV5-1 | CASSRTSGGYTDTQYF
TRBJ2-7 | TRBD1 | TRBV6-1 | CASSADRGFYEQYF
TRBJ1-5 | . | TRBV27 | CATATRGRPNQPQHF
TRBJ1-4 | . | TRBV15 | CATRGGAGSGEKLFF
TRBJ2-1 | . | TRBV6-1 | CASRELAGLGSYNEQFF
TRBJ1-6 | . | TRBV5-4 | CASSLLRTDNSPLHF
TRBJ2-7 | TRBD2 | TRBV19 | CASTGLASPYEQYF
TRBJ1-1 | TRBD1 | TRBV7-3 | CASSFKARQGNTEAFF
TRBJ1-3 | . | TRBV23-1 | CASSQSSEGGDSGNTIYF
TRBJ2-2 | . | TRBV7-6 | CASSGIRAAANTGELFF
TRBJ1-4 | . | TRBV7-2 | CASSFSGAAANEKLFF
TRBJ1-5 | . | TRBV9 | CASSVEWEGNQPQHF
TRBJ2-3 | TRBD1 | TRBV18 | CASSPLGQGTSTDTQYF
TRBJ1-5 | TRBD1 | TRBV27 | CASRPRSPGGLNQPQHF
TRBJ1-5 | TRBD1 | TRBV5-8 | CASRRTGGFGNQPQHF
TRBJ2-4 | TRBD2 | TRBV18 | CASSLKRGTAGVNIQYF
TRBJ2-1 | . | TRBV4-1 | CASSQVTNPYNEQFF
TRBJ2-2 | . | TRBV19 | CATLPGMFTGELFF
TRBJ2-7 | . | TRBV7-4 | CASSLFQGPSYEQYF
TRBJ1-1 | . | TRBV7-9 | CASSLGGPPGTEAFF
TRBJ2-7 | TRBD1 | TRBV9 | CASSDGTGGYEQYF
TRBJ2-1 | . | TRBV7-8 | CASSLSGRDEQFF
TRBJ1-1 | . | TRBV7-2 | CASSTNRGVEAFF
TRBJ2-3 | . | TRBV6-4 | CASSEYPDATDTQYF
TRBJ2-1 | TRBD2 | TRBV7-2 | CASSLEAGLAINSYNEQFF
TRBJ1-1 | TRBD1 | TRBV2 | CASTGDRVTEAFF
TRBJ2-5 | TRBD1 | TRBV19 | CASSIWTGFGETQYF
TRBJ1-3 | . | TRBV5-6 | CASSSPYLDTIYF
TRBJ2-3 | TRBD1 | TRBV7-8 | CASSEQGMRYTDTQYF
TRBJ2-3 | TRBD2 | TRBV6-5 | CASSYSATSGGLMYF
TRBJ1-1 | . | TRBV27 | CASSLNREAGTEAFF
TRBJ2-4 | TRBD2 | TRBV25-1 | CASSEGGVAKNIQYF
TRBJ2-7 | . | TRBV7-9 | CASKRPVSLNEQYF
TRBJ2-7 | . | TRBV11-3 | CASSFSRAPWEQYF
TRBJ1-1 | . | TRBV10-3 | CAISESILGAGGQDAEAFF
TRBJ1-5 | . | TRBV4-3 | CASSHKRAGRGQPQHF
TRBJ2-7 | . | TRBV18 | CASSPLQNSYEQYF
TRBJ2-7 | . | TRBV19 | CASSNDSPPYEQYF
TRBJ1-5 | . | TRBV7-2 | CASSLIARVYQPQHF
TRBJ2-3 | . | TRBV30 | CAWSTGEAVDTQYF
TRBJ2-7 | . | TRBV14 | CASSQDLGRLYTSEQYF
TRBJ2-7 | TRBD2 | TRBV13 | CASSLGLAGGTTYEQYF
TRBJ2-5 | . | TRBV6-4 | CASSDSAGNLETQYF
TRBJ1-1 | . | TRBV14 | CASSQDAGVSTEAFF
TRBJ2-1 | TRBD2 | TRBV7-9 | CSSSSTGTSLYGEQFF
TRBJ2-7 | . | TRBV28 | CASRPAGSSYEQYF
TRBJ2-5 | . | TRBV10-3 | CAISLAGKETQYF
TRBJ2-5 | TRBD2 | TRBV5-1 | CASSLGLAGTETQYF
TRBJ1-5 | . | TRBV7-8 | CASSRGGALIDNQPQHF
TRBJ1-4 | . | TRBV29-1 | CSTGGGATNEKLFF